The 25 T cell receptor beta chains below were found in one sample sequenced in a study of blood T cell repertoires in COVID-19. Sequencing was performed with immunoSEQ multiplex PCR; in TCRdb, only in-frame clones are kept and a portion is missing. Here the sample spans 95,000 or so clones, around 87% being singletons. The sequenced material came from peripheral blood. The receptors derive from a human donor in a cohort sampled during active COVID-19.

The chain links TRBV29-1 to TRBJ2-2, with a weak D call TRBD2 (5 bases). Trimming left V 7 bases short and J 7 bases short, with 10 bases between. From germline, CDR1 is SQVTM and CDR2 ANQGSEA. This CDR3 is 11 amino acids long. As DNA, the CDR3 is TGCAGCGCCGAGGGATACGGGGAGCTGTTTTTT. It translates to CSAEGYGELFF.

The chain joins TRBV7-6 to TRBJ2-7; D is possibly TRBD2 (6 bases). The CDR3 extends over 16 amino acids. From germline, CDR1 is SGHVS and CDR2 FNYEAQ. With 0 bases removed from V and 2 bases from J, the gap between germline ends came to 14 bases. The chain's CDR3 is CASSLAGDGGTYEQYF. The DNA of the CDR3 is TGTGCCAGCAGCTTAGCTGGAGATGGGGGGACCTACGAGCAGTACTTC.

The V and J genes are TRBV27 and TRBJ2-7; D may be TRBD1 (6 bases). The CDR3 contains 13 residues. The germline V gene has CDR1 MNHEY and CDR2 SMNVEV (reference sequence). V was shortened by 6 bases and J by 3 bases, with 12 bases between the two germline ends. The DNA of the CDR3 is TGTGCCAGCAGACAGGGCAGGGGCTACGAGCAGTACTTC. Protein product: CASRQGRGYEQYF.

This rearrangement joins TRBV30 to TRBJ1-6; tentative D call: TRBD1 (5 bases). The germline V gene has CDR1 GTSNPN and CDR2 SVGIG (reference sequence). CDR3 length equals 14 residues. V dropped 5 bases and J dropped 6 bases, with 14 bases sitting between them. DNA of the CDR3: TGTGCCTGGGTCACCGGGGGAGGTAATTCACCCCTCCACTTT. The encoded protein is CAWVTGGGNSPLHF.

The chain couples TRBV7-8 to TRBJ2-7; tentatively, D is TRBD2 (6 bases). Germline V lookup: CDR1 SGHVS, CDR2 FQNEAQ. This CDR3 spans 17 amino acids. The V end was cut by 3 bases, the J end by 2 bases, with 20 bases between. This CDR3 reads CASSFHPGEGRPYEQYF. In DNA form, the CDR3 reads TGTGCCAGCAGCTTCCATCCGGGAGAGGGGAGGCCCTACGAGCAGTACTTC.

Concerning this clone: At one boundary the junction diverges from the germline segment, which might be a read error. The chain has TRBV7-7 and TRBJ2-1; 8 nucleotides align to TRBD1. From germline, CDR1 is SSHAT and CDR2 FNYEAQ (reference sequence). This CDR3 spans 15 amino acids. The CDR3 protein is CASSATGGSYNEQFF. CDR3 DNA sequence: TGTGCTAGCAGCGCAACAGGGGGCTCCTACAATGAGCAGTTCTTC.

The chain carries TRBV5-5 and TRBJ2-2; weak D call: TRBD2 (6 bases). CDR1 SGHKS and CDR2 YYEKEE come from the germline V gene (reference sequence). The CDR3 extends over 16 amino acids. Trimming cost V 4 bases and J 3 bases, with 16 bases left between them. Written as DNA, the CDR3 is TGTGCCAGCAGCAATAGAGGAGGGTTGGACACCGGGGAGCTGTTTTTT. As protein: CASSNRGGLDTGELFF. The full variable domain, its missing parts supplied by reference TRBV5-5 and TRBJ2-2, is DAGVTQSPTHLIKTRGQQVTLRCSPISGHKSVSWYQQVLGQGPQFIFQYYEKEERGRGNFPDRFSARQFPNYSSELNVNALLLGDSALYLCASSNRGGLDTGELFFGEGSRLTVL.

This sequence joins TRBV9 and TRBJ2-1; maybe TRBD2 (6 bases). Germline-derived CDR1 and CDR2 are SGDLS and YYNGEE. V was pared by 2 bases and J by 6 bases, with 15 bases between. This CDR3 has 15 amino acids. In DNA, the CDR3 is TGTGCCAGCAGCGTCCTCGGGGGAGAAGGCAATGAGCAGTTCTTC. Translation: CASSVLGGEGNEQFF.

This clone was detected only once. In nucleotides, the CDR3 is TGTGCCAGCGGTACAGGGGATAATCAGCCCCAGCATTTT. Amino acids: CASGTGDNQPQHF. This sequence joins TRBV2 and TRBJ1-5, with 7 bases aligning to TRBD1. Germline assignment: CDR1 SNHLY and CDR2 FYNNEI. Unmatched junction bases numbered 5, after V lost 8 bases and J lost 4 bases. The CDR3 extends over 13 amino acids.

The chain joins TRBV5-1 to TRBJ1-2; 7 bases are a match to TRBD1. This CDR3 comprises 12 residues. The ends lost 6 bases at V and 4 bases at J; junction bases unmatched: 3. Per germline, CDR1 SGHRS and CDR2 YFSETQ. The CDR3 loop is CASTTGTYGYTF. The CDR3 region has the DNA TGCGCCAGCACGACAGGGACCTATGGCTACACCTTC.

In its sample, this clone was seen once. V is TRBV9 and J is TRBJ1-2; 7 bases map to TRBD1. Germline CDR1 SGDLS, CDR2 YYNGEE. CDR3 length: 14 amino acids. J lost 2 bases, V lost 3 bases, and 4 bases had no gene match. DNA of the CDR3: TGTGCCAGCAGCGGGGCAGGGGGGAACTATGGCTACACCTTC. Its translation is CASSGAGGNYGYTF. Based on the CDR3 plus reference TRBV9 and TRBJ1-2, the full variable domain is DSGVTQTPKHLITATGQRVTLRCSPRSGDLSVYWYQQSLDQGLQFLIQYYNGEERAKGNILERFSAQQFPDLHSELNLSSLELGDSALYFCASSGAGGNYGYTFGSGTRLTVV.

A single count supports this clone. The rearrangement joins TRBV27 to TRBJ2-4, with 7 bases that match TRBD2. Looked up from germline, CDR1 is MNHEY and CDR2 is SMNVEV (reference sequence). Trimming cost V 0 bases and J 6 bases; bases outside gene matches: 2. The CDR3 consists of 14 residues. The CDR3 DNA reads TGTGCCAGCAGTTTATCGGCTAGCGGAAACATTCAGTACTTC. Its protein is CASSLSASGNIQYF.

J is TRBJ1-6 and V is TRBV28, with D possibly TRBD1 on 5 matching bases. Germline CDR1 MDHEN, CDR2 SYDVKM. The CDR3 sequence is 17 residues long. V lost 5 bases, J lost 6 bases, and 20 bases lay in between. CDR3 sequence: CASSRVQDSDLNSPLHF. In DNA form, the CDR3 reads TGTGCCAGCAGTCGCGTACAGGATTCAGACCTTAATTCACCCCTCCACTTT.

This clone was counted a few times. The chain carries TRBV19 and TRBJ1-1; no reliable D call. The CDR3 sequence is 13 residues long. Trimming shortened V by 7 bases and J by 4 bases, and 13 bases separated the two germline ends. Germline-derived CDR1 and CDR2 are LNHDA and SQIVND (reference sequence). The CDR3 protein is CASTPVVGTEAFF. In DNA, the CDR3 is TGTGCCAGTACGCCCGTGGTCGGCACTGAAGCTTTCTTT.

The chain joins TRBV6-4 to TRBJ1-1, with a possible D match to TRBD1 (6 bases). V lost 4 bases, J lost 4 bases, and 16 bases lay in between. The CDR3 is made up of 15 amino acids. CDR1 and CDR2 (germline): MRHNA, SNTAGT. The CDR3 loop reads CASSVEAQGGTEAFF. The CDR3 DNA reads TGTGCCAGCAGTGTAGAGGCACAGGGTGGCACTGAAGCTTTCTTT.

The chain is built from TRBV7-3 and TRBJ2-4; 7 bases align to TRBD2. The junction had 4 bases not matched to a gene; V was cut back by 4 bases and J by 10 bases. The CDR3 consists of 12 residues. Germline values: CDR1 SGHTA, CDR2 FQGTGA. CDR3 nucleotides: TGTGCCAGCAGCTCCCGCGGGGGAATTCAGTACTTC. Translating gives CASSSRGGIQYF.

The chain recombines TRBV3-1 (or the pseudogene TRBV3-2) with TRBJ2-6; D might be TRBD2 (5 bases). There are 15 residues in the CDR3. In germline, CDR1 is LGHDT, CDR2 YNNKEL (reference sequence). V lost 1 base to trimming and J lost 6 bases, with 10 bases between them. The DNA for the CDR3 is TGTGCCAGCAGCCAAGCGGGGAGCGTGGCCAACGTCCTGACTTTC. Its protein product is CASSQAGSVANVLTF.

This rearrangement joins TRBV18 to TRBJ2-7; D may be TRBD2 (5 bases). The CDR3 extends over 15 amino acids. The V gene's germline CDR1 is KGHSH and CDR2 LQKENI. V lost 3 bases, J lost 0 bases, and 12 bases lay in between. As DNA, the CDR3 is TGTGCCAGCTCACCCGAGAGGGCTACCTCCTACGAGCAGTACTTC. This gives the protein CASSPERATSYEQYF. Full variable domain (outside the CDR3, taken from reference TRBV18 and TRBJ2-7): NAGVMQNPRHLVRRRGQEARLRCSPMKGHSHVYWYRQLPEEGLKFMVYLQKENIIDESGMPKERFSAEFPKEGPSILRIQQVVRGDSAAYFCASSPERATSYEQYFGPGTRLTVT.

V usage is TRBV7-2 and J usage is TRBJ2-2; 9 nucleotides line up with TRBD1. Germline-derived CDR1 and CDR2 are SGHTA and FQGNSA. The V segment lost 7 bases and the J segment 5 bases; nucleotides outside the gene matches: 8. The CDR3 sequence is 15 residues long. In DNA form, the CDR3 reads TGTGCCAGCAACCCGGGACAGGGTCGTACCGGGGAGCTGTTTTTT. It yields the protein CASNPGQGRTGELFF.

The chain links TRBV4-1 to TRBJ1-4; no clear D gene. There are 15 residues in the CDR3. Deletions cut 1 base from V and 0 bases from J, with 6 bases between. Germline CDR1 MGHRA, CDR2 YSYEKL. CDR3 sequence (DNA): TGCGCCAGCAGCCAAGTGGCAACAACTAATGAAAAACTGTTTTTT. It translates to CASSQVATTNEKLFF.

This clone was found once. The chain links TRBV13 to TRBJ2-5; D not resolved. Germline CDR1 reads PRHDT; CDR2 reads FYEKMQ (reference sequence). The CDR3 spans 14 residues. V lost 1 base and J 7 bases, leaving 13 bases between the germline ends. In DNA, the CDR3 is TGTGCCAGCAGCTTAGCGGATCGAAGAGGGACCCAGTACTTC. This codes for CASSLADRRGTQYF. The full variable domain, its missing parts supplied by reference TRBV13 and TRBJ2-5, is AAGVIQSPRHLIKEKRETATLKCYPIPRHDTVYWYQQGPGQDPQFLISFYEKMQSDKGSIPDRFSAQQFSDYHSELNMSSLELGDSALYFCASSLADRRGTQYFGPGTRLLVL.

This chain connects TRBV5-4 to TRBJ1-2; 9 bases line up with TRBD1. The ends lost 1 base at V and 6 bases at J; junction bases unmatched: 1. CDR3 size: 13 residues. CDR1 is SGHNT and CDR2 is YYREEE in the germline V gene (reference sequence). The CDR3 sequence: CASSLTGGDGYTF. CDR3 coding DNA: TGTGCCAGCAGCTTGACAGGGGGCGATGGCTACACCTTC.

This rearrangement joins TRBV7-3 to TRBJ2-5; 9 nucleotides match TRBD1. With V trimmed by 4 bases and J by 4 bases, 1 base remained unmatched. Germline CDR1 is SGHTA and CDR2 is FQGTGA. The CDR3 is 13 amino acids. CDR3 DNA: TGTGCCAGCAGCTCGGACAGGGGAGAGACCCAGTACTTC. Translated: CASSSDRGETQYF. Variable domain in full (rest from reference TRBV7-3 and TRBJ2-5): GAGVSQTPSNKVTEKGKYVELRCDPISGHTALYWYRQSLGQGPEFLIYFQGTGAADDSGLPNDRFFAVRPEGSVSTLKIQRTERGDSAVYLCASSSDRGETQYFGPGTRLLVL.

This clone was counted only a few times. The chain uses TRBV9 and TRBJ1-6, with TRBD1 matching 7 bases. The CDR3 has 12 residues. CDR1 and CDR2 (germline): SGDLS, YYNGEE. After removal of 6 bases from V and 7 bases from J, the junction contained 1 base not matched to a gene. CDR3 DNA: TGTGCCAGCAACAGGGGAAATTCACCCCTCCACTTT. Residues: CASNRGNSPLHF.

The V call is TRBV6-2 or TRBV6-3, the J call TRBJ1-1, with a tentative D call TRBD1 (5 bases). Trimming stripped 0 bases from V and 0 bases from J, with 17 bases between. This CDR3 region has 18 residues. The V gene's germline CDR1 is MNHEY and CDR2 SVGEGT. The CDR3: CASSYSFYTGHLNTEAFF. The CDR3 DNA reads TGTGCCAGCAGTTACTCGTTCTACACAGGACACCTGAACACTGAAGCTTTCTTT.